This T cell receptor beta chain was profiled in a study of T cells in Graves' hyperthyroidism and ophthalmopathy. The germline gives CDR1 SGHRS, CDR2 YFSETQ. Trimming removed 7 bases from V and 0 bases from J, with 15 bases in between. This CDR3 region has 15 residues. Researchers amplified the TCR beta CDR3 regions from RNA transcripts. The HTBI primer set was used in a first-round RT-PCR of the TCR CDR3. TCRdb called the multiplex PCR reads again in MiXCR, with one record for every CDR3 protein. This repertoire shows around 350,000 distinct CDR3 sequences, 13% to 15% found once; its top ten account for roughly 19%. In regard to this clonotype: Its antigen is unidentified.

Study results and limitations: Before onset, by a median of approximately 5.9 months, the model predicted ophthalmopathy. Blood held most thyroid clonotypes expanded above 0.001 frequency.

Sequenced material: blood. The rearrangement uses TRBV5-1 and TRBJ2-3; no definite D call. The origin of this receptor is a woman aged 60-70 years with Graves' ophthalmopathy. The CDR3 spells CASSIGYTSTDTQYF. The CDR3, as DNA: TGCGCCAGCTCCATAGGGTATACTAGCACAGATACGCAGTATTTT.